This TCR beta chain was observed in a study of CD8 T cells in ankylosing spondylitis. The study, taken as a whole, reports: A motif in TCR beta, a set of several highly homologous variants, appeared characteristic of ankylosing spondylitis blood.

The CDR3 is 16 residues long. From germline, CDR1 is LGHNA and CDR2 YSLEER. Trimming removed 0 bases from V and 5 bases from J, with 13 bases in between. To note about this clonotype: What it binds is not known.

Each CDR3 protein gets one entry after TCRdb re-called the 5' RACE reads with MiXCR. The sample includes hundreds of thousands of distinct CDR3 sequences, about 11% seen only once; the top ten take approximately 0.51%. This TCR was sampled from a male donor with ankylosing spondylitis. Material: blood, either unsorted or a sorted T cell fraction (not recorded which). The chain recombines TRBV4-3 with TRBJ1-4, with D hard to call. The CDR3, as DNA: TGCGCCAGCAGCCAAGACCCTTCGGGCAACAATGAAAAACTGTTTTTT. It is translated as CASSQDPSGNNEKLFF.